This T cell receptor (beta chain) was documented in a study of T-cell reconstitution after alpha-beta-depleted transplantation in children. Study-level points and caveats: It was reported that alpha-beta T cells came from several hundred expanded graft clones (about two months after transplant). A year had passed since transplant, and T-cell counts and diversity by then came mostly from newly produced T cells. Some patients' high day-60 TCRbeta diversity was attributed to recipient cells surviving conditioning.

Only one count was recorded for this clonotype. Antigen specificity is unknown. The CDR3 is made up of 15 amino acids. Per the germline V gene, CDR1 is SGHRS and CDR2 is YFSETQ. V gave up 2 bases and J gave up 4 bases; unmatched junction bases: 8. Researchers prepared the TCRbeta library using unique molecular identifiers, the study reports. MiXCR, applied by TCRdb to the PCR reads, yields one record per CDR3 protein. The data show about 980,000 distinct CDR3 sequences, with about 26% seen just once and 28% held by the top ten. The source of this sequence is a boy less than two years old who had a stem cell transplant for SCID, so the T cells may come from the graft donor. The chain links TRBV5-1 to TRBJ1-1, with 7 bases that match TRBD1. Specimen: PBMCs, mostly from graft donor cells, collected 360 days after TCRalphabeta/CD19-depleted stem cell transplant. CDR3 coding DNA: TGCGCCAGCAGCTTTAGGAAGGGGGCGACCACTGAAGCTTTCTTT. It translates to CASSFRKGATTEAFF.